This TCR beta chain was captured in a study of shared clonotypes between healthy human individuals. Study observations and caveats: In having few donors, the study represented limited genetic and exposure-history diversity.

Assay: immunoSEQ multiplex PCR; the TCRdb copy retains only in-frame clones and omits some. The data contain millions of clones, 80% to 95% of them seen just once; the ten biggest clones take up about 0.39%. This clone was detected only once. Its target is not known. V gave up 6 bases and J gave up 12 bases; unmatched junction bases: 8. CDR3 length: 11 amino acids. The V gene's germline CDR1 is SQVTM and CDR2 ANQGSEA. V is TRBV29-1 and J is TRBJ1-2; 9 nucleotides line up with TRBD1. The receptor comes from a man in his late teens or twenties in good health. Some clones in this sample may be carry-over from other donors' samples. The sample comprised naive CD4+ T cells from PBMCs. The subset is: CD45RA+ positively selected. The CDR3 region has the DNA TGCAGCGTAGCCGTTACAGGGGGCAACACCTTC. Translated, it gives CSVAVTGGNTF.